This TCR beta chain was obtained from a study of blood T cell repertoires in COVID-19. Study information: Samples came from the United States, Italy and Spain, spanning acute and convalescent COVID-19.

Recovery meant two consecutive negative NP/OP PCR tests, professional clearance, or resolved symptoms. The CDR3 is made up of 14 amino acids. V lost 3 bases, J lost 6 bases, and 5 bases stayed unmatched. Per the germline V gene, CDR1 is MNHEY and CDR2 is SMNVEV (reference sequence). Original processing methods: Researchers report that nucleated cell counts were estimated from reference gene primer amplification. Method: immunoSEQ multiplex PCR; TCRdb's copy keeps in-frame clones and lacks some. That table supplies the V and J calls and clone size; D and trimming were determined from the DNA. The sample holds 300,000 to 400,000 clones, more than 80% seen once.

The chain employs TRBV27 and TRBJ1-5; 7 bases are a match to TRBD1. The sample was PBMCs or T cells enriched from blood (not recorded which). The source of this sequence is a man aged 18-30 years who had recovered from COVID-19. This CDR3 is CASSLTGPGQPQHF. Here the CDR3 DNA reads TGTGCCAGCAGTTTGACAGGGCCAGGTCAGCCCCAGCATTTT.